A single sample is the source of the 14 T cell receptor beta chains below, sequenced in a study of blood T cell repertoires in COVID-19. Method: immunoSEQ multiplex PCR; TCRdb's copy keeps in-frame clones and lacks some. The sample shows over 110,000 clones, more than 75% of them seen only once. Material: PBMCs or T cells enriched from blood (not recorded which). The receptors originated from a man aged 55-75 years who had recovered from COVID-19.

The gene calls are TRBV5-6 and TRBJ2-3, with 10 bases lining up with TRBD2. This CDR3 contains 16 residues. Germline CDR1 reads SGHDT; CDR2 reads YYEEEE. V gave up 0 bases and J gave up 5 bases; unmatched junction bases: 6. The CDR3: CASSLGRAGGRDTQYF. The CDR3 DNA follows: TGTGCCAGCAGCTTGGGTCGAGCGGGGGGGCGAGATACGCAGTATTTT.

This clone occurred a few times. The chain combines TRBV10-3 with TRBJ2-2; D is possibly TRBD1 (7 bases). The CDR3 is 18 amino acids. Germline loops: CDR1 ENHRY, CDR2 SYGVKD. Trimming left V 6 bases short and J 1 base short, with 21 bases between. Here the CDR3 DNA reads TGTGCCATCAGCGTCCCCCCTTCAGGGGGGCAGAACACCGGGGAGCTGTTTTTT. As protein: CAISVPPSGGQNTGELFF.

This chain joins TRBV29-1 and TRBJ1-4; perhaps TRBD1 as D (5 bases). The CDR3 is 13 amino acids. CDR1 and CDR2 from the germline V gene are SQVTM and ANQGSEA. V was clipped by 2 bases and J by 8 bases, with 12 bases between them. Here the CDR3 reads CSVEPGLDEKLFF. The CDR3 DNA reads TGCAGCGTTGAACCAGGGCTTGACGAAAAACTGTTTTTT.

The V and J genes are TRBV7-8 and TRBJ1-6, with D unclear. Germline CDR1 and CDR2: SGHVS and FQNEAQ. V was clipped by 6 bases and J by 0 bases, with 3 bases between them. The CDR3 is made up of 13 amino acids. The CDR3 here is CASRLSYNSPLHF. CDR3 nucleotides: TGTGCCAGCAGACTCTCCTATAATTCACCCCTCCACTTT.

About this clone: Its ends do not fully match the called genes, so a read error is possible. The chain employs TRBV5-4 and TRBJ2-3; 10 bases line up with TRBD2. The CDR3 covers 13 residues. Looked up from germline, CDR1 is SGHNT and CDR2 is YYREEE (reference sequence). CDR3 sequence reads: CASSGTSEPYAHF. DNA of the CDR3: TGTGCCAGCAGCGGGACTAGCGAACCCTACGCGCATTTT.

The chain joins TRBV6-4 to TRBJ2-3; 8 nucleotides match TRBD2. V shed 2 bases, J shed 2 bases, and the junction held 3 bases outside the gene matches. The length of the CDR3 is 15 residues. Germline CDR1 is MRHNA and CDR2 is SNTAGT. The chain's CDR3 is CASSDRGGHTDTQYF. CDR3 DNA sequence: TGTGCCAGCAGTGACCGGGGGGGCCACACAGATACGCAGTATTTT.

The chain is built from TRBV7-3 and TRBJ1-1; perhaps TRBD1 as D (5 bases). The CDR3 totals 15 residues. Trimming left V 5 bases short and J 10 bases short, with 23 bases between. Germline V CDR1 and CDR2: SGHTA, FQGTGA. Here the CDR3 reads CASSPGGGIREGAFF. CDR3 DNA: TGTGCCAGCAGCCCCGGGGGGGGGATCAGGGAAGGAGCTTTCTTT.

The genes are TRBV30 and TRBJ1-6; 9 positions match TRBD1. The CDR3 length is 17 residues. Germline CDR1 GTSNPN, CDR2 SVGIG (reference sequence). V lost 7 bases to trimming and J lost 7 bases; unmatched junction nucleotides: 17. The CDR3 is CASTPLRTGQGNSPLHF. CDR3 DNA sequence: TGTGCCTCCACCCCACTAAGGACGGGACAGGGCAATTCACCCCTCCACTTT.

This clone was detected once. The chain carries TRBV19 and TRBJ1-2; D is ambiguous. Trimming took off 5 bases at V and 7 bases at J, with 11 bases between the two ends. This CDR3 region has 12 residues. The V gene's germline CDR1 is LNHDA and CDR2 SQIVND (reference sequence). The CDR3 spells CASSPFAGGYTF. The CDR3 nucleotides read TGTGCCAGTAGTCCCTTCGCGGGTGGCTACACCTTC.

The chain links TRBV7-9 to TRBJ1-4; no reliable D call. This CDR3 has 15 amino acids. Germline values: CDR1 SEHNR, CDR2 FQNEAQ (reference sequence). The ends were cut back, 5 bases at V and 8 bases at J, with 18 bases in the middle. The DNA of the CDR3 is TGTGCCAGCAGCCGTCTATTGGGAGTAGAGGAAAAACTGTTTTTT. This gives the protein CASSRLLGVEEKLFF. The full variable domain, with the rest looked up from reference TRBV7-9 and TRBJ1-4, is DTGVSQNPRHKITKRGQNVTFRCDPISEHNRLYWYRQTLGQGPEFLTYFQNEAQLEKSRLLSDRFSAERPKGSFSTLEIQRTEQGDSAMYLCASSRLLGVEEKLFFGSGTQLSVL.

The chain employs TRBV5-1 and TRBJ2-2; D possibly corresponds to TRBD1 (5 bases). The V end was cut by 4 bases, the J end by 2 bases, with 12 bases between. Germline V gene data show CDR1 as SGHRS and CDR2 as YFSETQ. The CDR3 spans 15 residues. The CDR3 here is CASSADSENTGELFF. The CDR3, as DNA: TGCGCCAGCAGCGCAGACAGCGAAAACACCGGGGAGCTGTTTTTT.

The chain employs TRBV2 and TRBJ2-7, with 7 bases aligning to TRBD2. Germline V lookup: CDR1 SNHLY, CDR2 FYNNEI. The CDR3 contains 14 residues. The ends lost 6 bases at V and 0 bases at J; junction bases unmatched: 5. The CDR3 region has the DNA TGTGCCAGCAGGAGAGGACTAGACTCCTACGAGCAGTACTTC. Translation: CASRRGLDSYEQYF.

The rearrangement joins TRBV29-1 to TRBJ2-1, with 11 bases lining up with TRBD2. V shed 1 base and J 2 bases; nucleotides not matched to a gene: 4. This CDR3 has 16 amino acids. The V gene's germline CDR1 is SQVTM and CDR2 ANQGSEA. The CDR3 DNA is TGCAGCGTTGAAGGTTTTAGCGGGAGGGCCTACAATGAGCAGTTCTTC. Encoded protein: CSVEGFSGRAYNEQFF.

The chain has TRBV5-5 and TRBJ1-6, with 9 nucleotides matching TRBD1. CDR3 length equals 15 residues. Germline lookup yields CDR1 SGHKS and CDR2 YYEKEE (reference sequence). V dropped 4 bases and J dropped 10; count of bases not matched to a gene: 9. CDR3 loop: CASSLWTGEVSPLHF. Here the CDR3 DNA reads TGTGCCAGCAGCCTATGGACAGGGGAAGTCTCACCCCTCCACTTT.